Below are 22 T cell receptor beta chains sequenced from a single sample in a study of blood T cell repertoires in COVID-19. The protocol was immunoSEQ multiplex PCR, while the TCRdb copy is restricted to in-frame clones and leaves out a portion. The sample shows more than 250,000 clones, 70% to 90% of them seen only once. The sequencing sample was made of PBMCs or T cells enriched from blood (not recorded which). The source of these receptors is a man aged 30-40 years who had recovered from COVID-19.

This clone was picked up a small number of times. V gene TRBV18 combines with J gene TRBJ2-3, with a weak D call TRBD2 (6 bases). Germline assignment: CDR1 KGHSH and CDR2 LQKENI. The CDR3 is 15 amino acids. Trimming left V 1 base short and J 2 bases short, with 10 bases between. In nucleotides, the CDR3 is TGTGCCAGCTCACCACTAGCGGCCTCCACAGATACGCAGTATTTT. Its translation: CASSPLAASTDTQYF.

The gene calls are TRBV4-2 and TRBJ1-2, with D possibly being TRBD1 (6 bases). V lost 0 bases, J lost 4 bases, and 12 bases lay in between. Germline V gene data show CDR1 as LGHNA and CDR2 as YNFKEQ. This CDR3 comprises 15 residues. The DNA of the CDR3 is TGTGCCAGCAGCCAAGATAGGGGACACGTCTATGGCTACACCTTC. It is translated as CASSQDRGHVYGYTF.

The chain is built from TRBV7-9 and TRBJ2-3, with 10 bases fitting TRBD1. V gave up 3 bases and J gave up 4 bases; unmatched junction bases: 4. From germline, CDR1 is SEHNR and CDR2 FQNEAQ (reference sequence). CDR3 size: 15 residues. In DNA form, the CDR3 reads TGTGCCAGCAGCTTTGGGGGACAGGGGCCAGATACGCAGTATTTT. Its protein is CASSFGGQGPDTQYF.

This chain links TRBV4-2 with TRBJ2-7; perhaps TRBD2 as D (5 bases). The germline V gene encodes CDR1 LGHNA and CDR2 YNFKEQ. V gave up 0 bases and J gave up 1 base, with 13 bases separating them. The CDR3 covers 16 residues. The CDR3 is CASSQDLITGSYEQYF. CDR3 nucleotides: TGTGCCAGCAGCCAAGATCTAATTACGGGGTCCTACGAGCAGTACTTC.

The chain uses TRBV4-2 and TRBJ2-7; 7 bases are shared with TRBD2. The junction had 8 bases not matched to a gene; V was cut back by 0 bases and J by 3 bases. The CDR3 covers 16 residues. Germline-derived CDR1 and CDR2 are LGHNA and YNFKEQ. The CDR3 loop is CASSQEENRGVYEQYF. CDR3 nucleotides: TGTGCCAGCAGCCAAGAGGAAAACCGGGGGGTCTACGAGCAGTACTTC.

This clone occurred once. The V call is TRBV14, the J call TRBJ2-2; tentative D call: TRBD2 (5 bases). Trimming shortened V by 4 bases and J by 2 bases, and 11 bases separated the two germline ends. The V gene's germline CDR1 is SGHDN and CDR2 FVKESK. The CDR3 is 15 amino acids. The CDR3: CASSRWTVNTGELFF. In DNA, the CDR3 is TGTGCCAGCAGCCGCTGGACTGTAAACACCGGGGAGCTGTTTTTT.

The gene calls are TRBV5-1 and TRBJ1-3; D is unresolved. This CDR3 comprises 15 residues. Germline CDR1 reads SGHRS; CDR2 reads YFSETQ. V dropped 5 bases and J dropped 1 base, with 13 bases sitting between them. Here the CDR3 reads CASREGGISGNTIYF. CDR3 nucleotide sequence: TGCGCCAGCAGAGAGGGCGGGATTTCTGGAAACACCATATATTTT.

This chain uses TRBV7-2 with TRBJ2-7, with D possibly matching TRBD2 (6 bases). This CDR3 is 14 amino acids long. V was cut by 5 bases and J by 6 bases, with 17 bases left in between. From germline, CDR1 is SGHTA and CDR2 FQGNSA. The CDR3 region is CASSPPGVTTEQYF. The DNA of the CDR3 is TGTGCCAGCAGCCCGCCGGGAGTTACTACCGAGCAGTACTTC.

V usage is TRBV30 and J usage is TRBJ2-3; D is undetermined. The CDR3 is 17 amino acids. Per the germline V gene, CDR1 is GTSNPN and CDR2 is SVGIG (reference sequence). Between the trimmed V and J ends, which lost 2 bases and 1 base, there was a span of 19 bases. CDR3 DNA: TGTGCCTGGAGTAGAATAGCTAAAGATCTTCGCACAGATACGCAGTATTTT. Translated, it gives CAWSRIAKDLRTDTQYF.

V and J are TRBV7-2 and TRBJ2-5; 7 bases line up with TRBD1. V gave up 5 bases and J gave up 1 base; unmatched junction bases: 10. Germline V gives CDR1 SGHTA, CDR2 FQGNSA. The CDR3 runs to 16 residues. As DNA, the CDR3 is TGTGCCAGCAGCCCAGTGGGGGACAGTTCCCAAGAGACCCAGTACTTC. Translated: CASSPVGDSSQETQYF.

In DNA form, the CDR3 reads TGTGCCAGCGGACGGGACAGCTACTATGGCTACACCTTC. This gives the protein CASGRDSYYGYTF. The chain employs TRBV7-2 and TRBJ1-2, with 7 bases lining up with TRBD1. V lost 8 bases and J lost 3; bases outside the gene matches: 6. This CDR3 comprises 13 residues. Germline V CDR1 and CDR2: SGHTA, FQGNSA.

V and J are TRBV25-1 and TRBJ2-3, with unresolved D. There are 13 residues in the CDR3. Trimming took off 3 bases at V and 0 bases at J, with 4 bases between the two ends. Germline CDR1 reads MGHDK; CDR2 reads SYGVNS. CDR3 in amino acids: CASSDPSTDTQYF. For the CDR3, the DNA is TGTGCCAGCAGTGACCCTAGCACAGATACGCAGTATTTT.

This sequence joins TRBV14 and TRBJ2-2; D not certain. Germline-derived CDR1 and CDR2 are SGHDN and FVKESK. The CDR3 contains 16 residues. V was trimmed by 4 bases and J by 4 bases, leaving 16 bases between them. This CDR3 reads CASSPLRQHSTGELFF. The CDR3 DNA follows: TGTGCCAGCAGCCCCCTCAGACAACATAGCACCGGGGAGCTGTTTTTT.

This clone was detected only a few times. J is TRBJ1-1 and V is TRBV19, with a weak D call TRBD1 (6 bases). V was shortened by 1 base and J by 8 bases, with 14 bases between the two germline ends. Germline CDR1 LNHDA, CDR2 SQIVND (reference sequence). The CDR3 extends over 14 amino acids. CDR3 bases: TGTGCCAGTAGTATAGTTCATGGGCAGGGGGAAGCTTTCTTT. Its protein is CASSIVHGQGEAFF.

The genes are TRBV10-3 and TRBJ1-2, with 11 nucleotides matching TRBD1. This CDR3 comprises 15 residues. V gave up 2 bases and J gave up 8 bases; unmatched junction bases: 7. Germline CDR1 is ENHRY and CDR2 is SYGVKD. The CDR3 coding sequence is TGTGCCATCAGTGAGGGGACAGGGGGAATGAGAGGCTACACCTTC. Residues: CAISEGTGGMRGYTF.

CDR3 nucleotides: TGTGAAGAGAGTCCCAACTACAATGAGCAGTTCTTC. Translation: CEESPNYNEQFF. This chain connects TRBV19 to TRBJ2-1; D uncertain. The CDR3 runs 12 residues. CDR1 and CDR2 from the germline V gene are LNHDA and SQIVND (reference sequence).

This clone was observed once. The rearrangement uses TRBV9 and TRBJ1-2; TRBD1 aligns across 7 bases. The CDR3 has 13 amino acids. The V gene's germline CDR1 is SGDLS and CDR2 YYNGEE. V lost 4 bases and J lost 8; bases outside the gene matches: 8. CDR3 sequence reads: CASSTGSRGGYTF. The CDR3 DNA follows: TGTGCCAGCAGCACAGGGTCCAGGGGGGGCTACACCTTC.

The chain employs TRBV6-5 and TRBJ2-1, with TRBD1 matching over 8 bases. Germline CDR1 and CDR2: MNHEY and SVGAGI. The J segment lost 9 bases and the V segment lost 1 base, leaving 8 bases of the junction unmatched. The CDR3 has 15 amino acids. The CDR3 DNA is TGTGCCAGCAGTTACTTCGGGACAGGTTACGGTGAGCAGTTCTTC. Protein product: CASSYFGTGYGEQFF.

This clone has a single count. The CDR3 DNA is TGTGCCAGCTCAACCCACATGAACACTGAAGCTTTCTTT. It yields the protein CASSTHMNTEAFF. The chain employs TRBV18 and TRBJ1-1; D remains unclear. Germline values: CDR1 KGHSH, CDR2 LQKENI. The CDR3 loop spans 13 amino acids. The V end was cut by 5 bases, the J end by 0 bases, with 7 bases between.

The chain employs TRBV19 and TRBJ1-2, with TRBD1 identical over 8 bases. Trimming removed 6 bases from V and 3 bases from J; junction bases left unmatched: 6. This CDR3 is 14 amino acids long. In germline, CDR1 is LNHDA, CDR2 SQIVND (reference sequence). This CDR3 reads CASRLDRVDYGYTF. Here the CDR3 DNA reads TGTGCCAGTAGATTGGACAGGGTGGACTATGGCTACACCTTC.

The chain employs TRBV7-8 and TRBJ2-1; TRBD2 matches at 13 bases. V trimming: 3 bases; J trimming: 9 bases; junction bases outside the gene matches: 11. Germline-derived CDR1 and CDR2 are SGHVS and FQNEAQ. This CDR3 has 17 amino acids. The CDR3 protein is CASSFTSGGGRLGEQFF. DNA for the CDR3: TGTGCCAGCAGCTTTACTAGCGGGGGGGGCCGCCTCGGTGAGCAGTTCTTC.

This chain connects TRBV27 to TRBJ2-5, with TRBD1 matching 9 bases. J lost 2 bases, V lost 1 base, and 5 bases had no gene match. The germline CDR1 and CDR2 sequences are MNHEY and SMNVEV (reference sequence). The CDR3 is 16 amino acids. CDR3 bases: TGTGCCAGCAGTTTATGGTCGACAGGGGGGCAAGAGACCCAGTACTTC. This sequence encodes CASSLWSTGGQETQYF.